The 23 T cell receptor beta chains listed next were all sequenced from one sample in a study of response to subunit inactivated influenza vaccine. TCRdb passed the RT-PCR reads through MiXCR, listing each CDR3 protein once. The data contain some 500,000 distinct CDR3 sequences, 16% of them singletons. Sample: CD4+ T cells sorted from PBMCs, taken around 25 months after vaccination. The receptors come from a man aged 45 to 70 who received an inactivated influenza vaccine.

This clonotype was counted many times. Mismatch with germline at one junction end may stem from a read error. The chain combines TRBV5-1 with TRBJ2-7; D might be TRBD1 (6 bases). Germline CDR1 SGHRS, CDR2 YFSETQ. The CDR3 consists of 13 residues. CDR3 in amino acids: CASSPDSSYEQYF. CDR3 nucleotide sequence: TGTGCCAGCAGCCCGGACAGCTCCTACGAGCAGTACTTC.

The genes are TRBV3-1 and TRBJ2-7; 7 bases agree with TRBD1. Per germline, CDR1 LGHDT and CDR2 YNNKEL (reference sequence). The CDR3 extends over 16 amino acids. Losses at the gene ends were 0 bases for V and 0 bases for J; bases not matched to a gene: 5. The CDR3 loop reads CASSQELTGTSYEQYF. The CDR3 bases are TGTGCCAGCAGCCAAGAGTTGACAGGGACCTCCTACGAGCAGTACTTC.

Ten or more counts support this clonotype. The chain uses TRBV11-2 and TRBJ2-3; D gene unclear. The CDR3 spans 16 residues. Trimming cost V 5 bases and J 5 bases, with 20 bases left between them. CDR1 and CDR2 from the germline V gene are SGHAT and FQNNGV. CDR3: CASSRAAALVGDTQYF. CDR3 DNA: TGTGCCAGCAGCCGCGCGGCAGCCTTAGTGGGAGATACGCAGTATTTT.

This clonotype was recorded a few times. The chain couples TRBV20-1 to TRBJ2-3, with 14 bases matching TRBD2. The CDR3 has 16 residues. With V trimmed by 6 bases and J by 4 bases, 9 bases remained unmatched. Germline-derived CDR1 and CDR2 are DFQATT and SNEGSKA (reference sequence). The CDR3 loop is CSADRTSGGSPDTQYF. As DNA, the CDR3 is TGCAGTGCCGACCGGACTAGCGGGGGGTCCCCAGATACGCAGTATTTT.

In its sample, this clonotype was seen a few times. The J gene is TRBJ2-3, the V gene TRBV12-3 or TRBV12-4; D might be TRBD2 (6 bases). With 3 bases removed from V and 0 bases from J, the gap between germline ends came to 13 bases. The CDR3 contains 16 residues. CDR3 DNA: TGTGCCAGCAGTTTGGGCGGGACGTCTAGCACAGATACGCAGTATTTT. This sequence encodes CASSLGGTSSTDTQYF.

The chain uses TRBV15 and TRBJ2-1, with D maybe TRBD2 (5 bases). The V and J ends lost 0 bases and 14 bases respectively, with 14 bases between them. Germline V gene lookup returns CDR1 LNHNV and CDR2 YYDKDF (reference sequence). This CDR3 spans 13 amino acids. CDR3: CATSRDPDMEEFF. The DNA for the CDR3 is TGTGCCACCAGCAGAGATCCGGATATGGAGGAGTTCTTC.

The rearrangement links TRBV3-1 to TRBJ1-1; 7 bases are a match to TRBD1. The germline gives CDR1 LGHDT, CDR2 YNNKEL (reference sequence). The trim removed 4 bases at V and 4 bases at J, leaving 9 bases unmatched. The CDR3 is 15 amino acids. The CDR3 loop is CASSLTGVYTTEAFF. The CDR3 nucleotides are TGTGCCAGCAGCCTCACAGGGGTTTACACCACTGAAGCTTTCTTT.

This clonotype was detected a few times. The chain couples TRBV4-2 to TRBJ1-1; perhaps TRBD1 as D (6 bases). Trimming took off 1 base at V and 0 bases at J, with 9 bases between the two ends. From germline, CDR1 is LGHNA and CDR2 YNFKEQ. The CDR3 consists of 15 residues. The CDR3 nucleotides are TGTGCCAGCAGCCAAGGAGGACAGATGAACACTGAAGCTTTCTTT. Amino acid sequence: CASSQGGQMNTEAFF.

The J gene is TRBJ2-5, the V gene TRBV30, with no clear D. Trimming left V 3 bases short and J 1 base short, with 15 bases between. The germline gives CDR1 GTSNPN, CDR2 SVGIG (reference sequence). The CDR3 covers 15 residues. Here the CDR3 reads CAWRGLQKLQETQYF. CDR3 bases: TGTGCCTGGAGGGGGTTACAGAAACTCCAAGAGACCCAGTACTTC.

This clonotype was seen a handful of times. CDR3 sequence reads: CASRVPGVTYNEQFF. CDR3 sequence (DNA): TGTGCCAGCAGAGTTCCGGGAGTAACCTACAATGAGCAGTTCTTC. The chain recombines TRBV12-3 or TRBV12-4 with TRBJ2-1; D might be TRBD2 (6 bases). The CDR3 contains 15 residues. Trimming left V 6 bases short and J 2 bases short, with 14 bases between.

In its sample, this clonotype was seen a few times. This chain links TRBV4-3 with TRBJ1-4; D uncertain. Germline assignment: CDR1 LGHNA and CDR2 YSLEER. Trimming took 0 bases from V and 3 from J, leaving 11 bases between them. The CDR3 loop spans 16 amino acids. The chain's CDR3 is CASSQDWRLANEKLFF. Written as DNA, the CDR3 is TGCGCCAGCAGCCAAGATTGGAGACTCGCTAATGAAAAACTGTTTTTT.

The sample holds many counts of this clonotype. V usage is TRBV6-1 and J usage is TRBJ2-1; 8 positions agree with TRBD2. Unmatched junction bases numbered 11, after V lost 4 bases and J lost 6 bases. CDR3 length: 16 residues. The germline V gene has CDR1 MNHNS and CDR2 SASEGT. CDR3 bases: TGTGCCAGCAGTGCAACCTCGGGACTAGGAACCAATGAGCAGTTCTTC. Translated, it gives CASSATSGLGTNEQFF.

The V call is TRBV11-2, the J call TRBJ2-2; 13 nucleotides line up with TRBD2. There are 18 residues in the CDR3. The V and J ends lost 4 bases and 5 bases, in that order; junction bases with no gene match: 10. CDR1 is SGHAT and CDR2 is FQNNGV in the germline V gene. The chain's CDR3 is CASSSMTSGRRRTGELFF. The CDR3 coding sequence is TGTGCCAGCAGCTCAATGACTAGCGGGAGGAGGCGGACCGGGGAGCTGTTTTTT.

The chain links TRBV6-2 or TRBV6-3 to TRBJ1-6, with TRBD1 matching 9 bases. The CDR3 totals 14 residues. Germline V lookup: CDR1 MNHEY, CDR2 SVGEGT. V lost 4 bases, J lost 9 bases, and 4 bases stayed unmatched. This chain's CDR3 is CASSFGTGSSPLHF. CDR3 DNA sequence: TGTGCCAGCAGTTTTGGGACAGGGTCTTCACCCCTCCACTTT.

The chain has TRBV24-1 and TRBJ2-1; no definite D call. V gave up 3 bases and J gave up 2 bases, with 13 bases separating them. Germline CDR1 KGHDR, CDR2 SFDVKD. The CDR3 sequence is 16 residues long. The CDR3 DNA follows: TGTGCCACCAGTGATGCCGCTCGAGTTGCCTACAATGAGCAGTTCTTC. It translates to CATSDAARVAYNEQFF.

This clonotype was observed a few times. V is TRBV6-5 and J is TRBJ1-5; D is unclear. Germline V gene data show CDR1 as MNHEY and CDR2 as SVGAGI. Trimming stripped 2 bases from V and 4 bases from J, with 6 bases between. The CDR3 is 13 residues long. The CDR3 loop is CASSYDGNQPQHF. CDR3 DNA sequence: TGTGCCAGCAGTTACGACGGAAATCAGCCCCAGCATTTT.

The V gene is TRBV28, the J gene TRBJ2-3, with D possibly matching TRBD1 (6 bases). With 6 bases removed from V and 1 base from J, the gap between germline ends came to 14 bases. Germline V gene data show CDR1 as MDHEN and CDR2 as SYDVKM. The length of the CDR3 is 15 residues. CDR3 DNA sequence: TGTGCCAGCAGAACGACAGGAGCCCGCACAGATACGCAGTATTTT. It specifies CASRTTGARTDTQYF.

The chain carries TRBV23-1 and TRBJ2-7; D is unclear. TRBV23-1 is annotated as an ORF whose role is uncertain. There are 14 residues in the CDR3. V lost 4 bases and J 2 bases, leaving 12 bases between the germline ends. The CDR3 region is CASSPMKDPYEQYF. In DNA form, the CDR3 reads TGCGCCAGCAGTCCGATGAAGGACCCCTACGAGCAGTACTTC.

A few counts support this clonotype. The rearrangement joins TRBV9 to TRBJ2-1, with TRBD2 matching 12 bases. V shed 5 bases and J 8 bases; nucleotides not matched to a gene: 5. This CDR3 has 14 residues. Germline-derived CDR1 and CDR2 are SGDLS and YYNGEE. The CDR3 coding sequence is TGTGCCAGCAGAGCGACTAGCGGGAGTCATGAGCAGTTCTTC. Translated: CASRATSGSHEQFF.

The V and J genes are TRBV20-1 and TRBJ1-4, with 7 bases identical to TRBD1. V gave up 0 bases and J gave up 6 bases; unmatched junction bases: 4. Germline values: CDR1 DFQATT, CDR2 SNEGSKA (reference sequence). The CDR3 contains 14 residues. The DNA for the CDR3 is TGCAGTGCTAGAGAAAGGCAGGGGGATGAAAAACTGTTTTTT. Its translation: CSARERQGDEKLFF.

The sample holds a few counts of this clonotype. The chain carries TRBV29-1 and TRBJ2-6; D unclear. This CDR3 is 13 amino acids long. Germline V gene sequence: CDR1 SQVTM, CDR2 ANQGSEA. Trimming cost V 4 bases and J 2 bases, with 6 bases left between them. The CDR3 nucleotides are TGCAGCGTTGGACAAGCTGGGGCCAACGTCCTGACTTTC. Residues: CSVGQAGANVLTF.

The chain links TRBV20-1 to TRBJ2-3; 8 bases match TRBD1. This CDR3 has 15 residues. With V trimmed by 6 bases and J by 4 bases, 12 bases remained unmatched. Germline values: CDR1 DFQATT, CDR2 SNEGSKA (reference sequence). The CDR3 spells CSARQGAAGSDTQYF. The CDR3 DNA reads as TGCAGTGCCCGCCAGGGGGCGGCGGGATCAGATACGCAGTATTTT.

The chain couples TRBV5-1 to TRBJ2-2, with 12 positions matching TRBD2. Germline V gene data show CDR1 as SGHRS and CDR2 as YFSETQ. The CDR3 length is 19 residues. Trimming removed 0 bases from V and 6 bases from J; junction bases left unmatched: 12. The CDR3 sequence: CASSLAGLAGSRGAGELFF. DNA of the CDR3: TGCGCCAGCAGCTTGGCCGGACTAGCGGGGAGTCGAGGGGCCGGGGAGCTGTTTTTT.